This T cell receptor beta chain was sequenced for a study of CD4 T cells in relation to SARS-CoV-2 and coronaviruses. Study-level information: After nine to eleven days of antigen culture, PBMC TCR beta CDR3s were sequenced. Negative control cultures got HIV-1 Nef peptides or no peptide. Notes on the study in general: Pre-pandemic and post-infection samples never came from the same donor.

Worth noting for this clone: Its antigen remains unidentified.

Germline lookup yields CDR1 SQVTM and CDR2 ANQGSEA. V lost 4 bases to trimming and J lost 0 bases, with 12 bases between them. This CDR3 contains 14 residues. Clones were sequenced by immunoSEQ multiplex PCR, and TCRdb holds only the in-frame ones, with some missing. Of tens of thousands of clones listed, around 76% were seen once; the top ten hold around 29%. The unexposed donors gave CD4+ T cells in about 2011-2019, prior to COVID-19. CD4+ T cells were isolated from the cells after about ten days of culture. The sequence derives from a human donor in good health. This chain links TRBV29-1 with TRBJ1-2; no clear D. The specimen was CD4+ T cells from PBMCs, cultured in vitro. The CDR3 DNA reads as TGCAGCGTTGTAGACGACGGATCTAACTATGGCTACACCTTC. This gives the protein CSVVDDGSNYGYTF.